A selection of T cell receptor beta chains follows, all from one sample in a study of cytomegalovirus exposure and HLA in healthy donors. Method: immunoSEQ multiplex PCR; TCRdb's copy keeps in-frame clones and lacks some. The repertoire holds about 160,000 clones, with 60% to 85% as singletons. Sequenced material: PBMCs. All receptors come from a man aged 50 or older in good health and CMV-seropositive. Each CDR3 is given with its conserved first and last residue. A D gene is named only where the DNA matches it firmly. A row's size may be missing; if present it is once, few, many or a size class.

d_gene,v_gene,abundance,j_gene,CDR3nt,CDR3aa
NA,TRBV2,NA,TRBJ2-7,TGTGCCAGCGGTTTTTCGGCGGGGGCCACTAGCGAGCAGTACTTC,CASGFSAGATSEQYF
TRBD2,TRBV6-6,once,TRBJ2-5,TGTGCCAGCAGTTACTCCCCGGGAGGCTCAGAGACCCAGTACTTC,CASSYSPGGSETQYF
TRBD2,TRBV19,NA,TRBJ2-4,TGTGCCAGGGACTGGGGGGGAGTGAGAAACATTCAGTACTTC,CARDWGGVRNIQYF
NA,TRBV7-3,few,TRBJ2-2,TGTGCCAGCAGTACCAAGGGGCCAAACACCGGGGAGCTGTTTTTT,CASSTKGPNTGELFF
TRBD2,TRBV5-1,NA,TRBJ2-5,TGCGCCAGCAGCTTGGTAAGCGGGAGTTGGCAAGAGACCCAGTACTTC,CASSLVSGSWQETQYF
NA,TRBV5-1,NA,TRBJ1-3,TGCGCCAGCAGCTTGCAGGGAAACACCATATATTTT,CASSLQGNTIYF
TRBD1,TRBV19,NA,TRBJ2-3,TGTGCCAGTAGTTTGGGACAGTCGCAGTATTTT,CASSLGQSQYF
TRBD1,TRBV28,NA,TRBJ2-7,TGTGCCAGCAGTTTTGGGACAGGGGTGTCCTACGAGCAGTACTTC,CASSFGTGVSYEQYF
TRBD1,TRBV7-9,few,TRBJ1-1,TGTGCCAGCCGCAATATCGACAGGGAATCTGAAGCTTTCTTT,CASRNIDRESEAFF
TRBD1,TRBV29-1,NA,TRBJ2-1,TGCAGCACGCGGACAGGGTACAATGAGCAGTTCTTC,CSTRTGYNEQFF
NA,TRBV28,NA,TRBJ2-2,TGTGCCACCAGAAAGGGGCAGCCGGGCACCGGGGAGCTGTTTTTT,CATRKGQPGTGELFF
TRBD1,TRBV2,NA,TRBJ2-7,TGTGCCAGCAGTACCGGGACAGGGTGGTACGAGCAGTACTTC,CASSTGTGWYEQYF
NA,TRBV2,NA,TRBJ1-2,TGTGCCAGCAGTGAGCCGGTCTCCCAAGCTTGGGGCTACACCTTC,CASSEPVSQAWGYTF
NA,TRBV28,NA,TRBJ2-7,TGTGCCAGCAATTTCCGGGTCCCAAAAGCCTACGAGCAGTACTTC,CASNFRVPKAYEQYF
NA,TRBV5-6,NA,TRBJ1-2,TGTGCCAGCAGCTCCCAGGACAGCTATGGCTACACCTTC,CASSSQDSYGYTF
NA,TRBV5-1,few,TRBJ1-2,TGCGCCAGCAGCCCGACAGACCCCTTCAACTATGGCTACACCTTC,CASSPTDPFNYGYTF
TRBD1,TRBV10-1,NA,TRBJ1-1,TGCGCCAGCAGCCCCGGGACAGCTCACACTGAAGCTTTCTTT,CASSPGTAHTEAFF
NA,TRBV4-1,NA,TRBJ2-1,TGCGCCAGCAGCCGCCAGACTAGTTTCAATGAGCAGTTCTTC,CASSRQTSFNEQFF
TRBD1,TRBV28,NA,TRBJ2-7,TGTGCCAGCAGGCGACAGGGAGACTACGAGCAGTACTTC,CASRRQGDYEQYF
TRBD1,TRBV5-4,NA,TRBJ2-2,TGTGCCAGCAGCGTCGGGACAGGGAACACCGGGGAGCTGTTTTTT,CASSVGTGNTGELFF
NA,TRBV11-3,NA,TRBJ2-3,TGTGCCAGCAGCTTAGGTCGGCAAAGCGCAGATACGCAGTATTTT,CASSLGRQSADTQYF
TRBD1,TRBV19,NA,TRBJ2-2,TGTGCCAGTAGTGCACCTCGCGGGACAGGGAGTAGGGGGGAGCTGTTTTTT,CASSAPRGTGSRGELFF
NA,TRBV10-3,NA,TRBJ2-3,TGTGCCATCACGGCGGAGGGCCCTTCAGATACGCAGTATTTT,CAITAEGPSDTQYF
NA,TRBV7-9,NA,TRBJ1-3,TGTTCCAGCAGCTTAGCAAGCAGGGGAACTGGAAACACCATATATTTT,CSSSLASRGTGNTIYF
TRBD1,TRBV5-5,NA,TRBJ2-1,TGTGCCAGCAGCCCGGGACAGGGGTACTACAATGAGCAGTTCTTC,CASSPGQGYYNEQFF
NA,TRBV13,NA,TRBJ1-5,TGTGCCAGCAGCTTCAGAGGAAGCAATCAGCCCCAGCATTTT,CASSFRGSNQPQHF
TRBD2,TRBV9,NA,TRBJ2-1,TGTGCCAGCAGCGCGAGCGGGAATGAGAACAATGAGCAGTTCTTC,CASSASGNENNEQFF
TRBD2,TRBV7-2,NA,TRBJ2-4,TGTGCCAGCAGCCCTAGACTAGCGGTGGGGAGCTGGGCCAAAAACATTCAGTACTTC,CASSPRLAVGSWAKNIQYF
TRBD2,TRBV11-3,NA,TRBJ2-1,TGTGCCAGCAGTCGAAGCGGGAGCTGGGAGCAGTTCTTC,CASSRSGSWEQFF
NA,TRBV5-6,NA,TRBJ2-7,TGTGCCAGCAACAGCCAGGGCTCCTACGAGCAGTACTTC,CASNSQGSYEQYF
TRBD1,TRBV6-6,NA,TRBJ2-1,TGTGCCAGCAGTTACCGAGACAGGGGTGAGCAGTTCTTC,CASSYRDRGEQFF
NA,TRBV4-2,NA,TRBJ2-1,TGTGCCAGCAGCCAAGAGACAGGCCTGGTTAGGTTCTTC,CASSQETGLVRFF
NA,TRBV5-1,NA,TRBJ2-7,TGCGCCAGCAGCTTGGGGGACACAGCCTACGAGCAGTACTTC,CASSLGDTAYEQYF
NA,TRBV18,NA,TRBJ1-5,TGTGCCAGCTCACCTGGACAGAGCAATCAGCCCCAGCATTTT,CASSPGQSNQPQHF
TRBD2,TRBV5-1,NA,TRBJ2-3,TGCGCCAGCAGGTCTAGCGGTTTTACCACTAGCACAGATACGCAGTATTTT,CASRSSGFTTSTDTQYF
TRBD2,TRBV29-1,NA,TRBJ2-5,TGCAGCGTTTCTCACGGACTAGCGGGAGGAGAGACCCAGTACTTC,CSVSHGLAGGETQYF
TRBD1,TRBV2,medium-sized,TRBJ1-4,TGTGCCAGCAGTGGCACAGGGGCCGGGGAAAAACTGTTTTTT,CASSGTGAGEKLFF
NA,TRBV6-5,NA,TRBJ1-4,TGTGCCAGCAGTCAAGCGGGGGGAAATGAAAAACTGTTTTTT,CASSQAGGNEKLFF
TRBD1,TRBV30,NA,TRBJ2-7,TGTGCCTGGAGTGAGTGGACAGGGGAGCAGTACTTC,CAWSEWTGEQYF
NA,TRBV10-2,NA,TRBJ2-1,TGCGCCAGCAGGGGGGGGAGGACAGGGTCTTACAATGAGCAGTTCTTC,CASRGGRTGSYNEQFF
TRBD1,TRBV2,NA,TRBJ1-5,TGTGCCAGCAGTCCGGACAGGGGCGGTCAGCCCCAGCATTTT,CASSPDRGGQPQHF
TRBD1,TRBV7-9,few,TRBJ1-4,TGTTCCAGCAGCCGACAGGGGAGCCGAAGAGAAAAACTGTTTTTT,CSSSRQGSRREKLFF
NA,TRBV9,NA,TRBJ2-1,TGTGCCAGCAGCGTAGCAGCCTACAATGAGCAGTTCTTC,CASSVAAYNEQFF
NA,TRBV4-1,NA,TRBJ1-4,TGCGCCAGCAGCCAAGCAGTTTGGCGAGGAGATGAAAAACTGTTTTTT,CASSQAVWRGDEKLFF
NA,TRBV18,once,TRBJ2-5,TGTGCCAGCTCAACCAGGGAAATACAAGAGACCCAGTACTTC,CASSTREIQETQYF
NA,TRBV19,NA,TRBJ1-1,TGTGCCAGTAGTATACTACCGGGGCAGGGGAGGGGTGAAGCTTTCTTT,CASSILPGQGRGEAFF
TRBD1,TRBV11-2,NA,TRBJ2-1,TGTGCCAGCAGCCTCGGGGACAGGGGGCCCTGGAGCTCCTACAATGAGCAGTTCTTC,CASSLGDRGPWSSYNEQFF
TRBD2,TRBV19,NA,TRBJ2-5,TGTGCCAGTAGTATAGCTCTAGCGGGAGCTGGGACCCAGTACTTC,CASSIALAGAGTQYF
TRBD1,TRBV9,few,TRBJ1-5,TGTGCCAGCAGCACAGGGGGCCTGAATCAGCCCCAGCATTTT,CASSTGGLNQPQHF
TRBD2,TRBV5-1,NA,TRBJ2-2,TGCGCCAGCGCCGGTGGCCAGCGGGGGCGCGACACCGGGGAGCTGTTTTTT,CASAGGQRGRDTGELFF
TRBD1,TRBV11-3,NA,TRBJ2-5,TGTGCCAGCAGCTCAGGGACAGGTGGTCGAGAGACCCAGTACTTC,CASSSGTGGRETQYF
NA,TRBV5-1,NA,TRBJ2-1,TGCGCCAGCAGCTCCCCGAAACGCCACCCGGAGGGCAATGAGCAGTTCTTC,CASSSPKRHPEGNEQFF